This T cell receptor beta chain was captured in a study of blood T cell repertoires in COVID-19. Study-wide background: COVID-19 samples, acute and convalescent, were from the United States, Italy and Spain. T cells, B-cell-depleted T cells, or PBMCs provided the cDNA or gDNA that served as material.

Germline lookup yields CDR1 SEHNR and CDR2 FQNEAQ (reference sequence). This CDR3 region has 13 residues. Trimming took 5 bases from V and 7 from J; bases not matched to a gene: 7. Sequencing was performed with immunoSEQ multiplex PCR; in TCRdb, only in-frame clones are kept and a portion is missing. The sample includes over 200,000 clones, approximately 82% of them seen just once. This chain links TRBV7-9 with TRBJ2-7, with 8 positions matching TRBD1. The receptor's source is a woman aged 40 to 49 with acute or convalescent COVID-19. Sequencing was carried out using peripheral blood. The CDR3 sequence is CASSIQGEGEQYF. The CDR3 bases are TGTGCCAGCAGCATACAGGGGGAAGGGGAGCAGTACTTC.